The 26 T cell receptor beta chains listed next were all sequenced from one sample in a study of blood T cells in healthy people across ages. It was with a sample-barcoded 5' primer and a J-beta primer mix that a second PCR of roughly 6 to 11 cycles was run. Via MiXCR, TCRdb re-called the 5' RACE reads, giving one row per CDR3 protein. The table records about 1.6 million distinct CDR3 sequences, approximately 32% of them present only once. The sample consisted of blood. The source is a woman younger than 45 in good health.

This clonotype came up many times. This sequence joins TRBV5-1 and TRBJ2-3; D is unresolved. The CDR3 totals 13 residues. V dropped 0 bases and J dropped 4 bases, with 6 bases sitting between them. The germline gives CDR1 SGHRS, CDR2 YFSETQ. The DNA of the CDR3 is TGCGCCAGCAGCTTGGCTGCGTCAGATACGCAGTATTTT. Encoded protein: CASSLAASDTQYF.

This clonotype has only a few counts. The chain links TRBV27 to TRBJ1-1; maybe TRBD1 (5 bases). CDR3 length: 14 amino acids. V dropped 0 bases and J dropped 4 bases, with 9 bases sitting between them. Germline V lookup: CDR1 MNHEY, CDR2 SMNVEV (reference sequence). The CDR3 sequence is CASSLSSGGTEAFF. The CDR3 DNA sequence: TGTGCCAGCAGTTTATCCTCTGGGGGCACTGAAGCTTTCTTT.

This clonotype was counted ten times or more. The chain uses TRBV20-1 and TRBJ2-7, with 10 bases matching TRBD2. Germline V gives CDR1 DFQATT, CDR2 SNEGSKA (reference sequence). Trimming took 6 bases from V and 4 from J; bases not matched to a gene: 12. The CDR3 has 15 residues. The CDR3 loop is CSAAEGSGGYYEQYF. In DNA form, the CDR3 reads TGCAGTGCCGCGGAGGGTAGCGGGGGGTATTACGAGCAGTACTTC.

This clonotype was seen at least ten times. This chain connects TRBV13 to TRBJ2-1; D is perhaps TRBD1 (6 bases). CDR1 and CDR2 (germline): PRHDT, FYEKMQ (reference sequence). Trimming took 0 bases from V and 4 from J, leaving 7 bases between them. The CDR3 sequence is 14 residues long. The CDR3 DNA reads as TGTGCCAGCAGCTTAGGCGGACAGTACAATGAGCAGTTCTTC. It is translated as CASSLGGQYNEQFF.

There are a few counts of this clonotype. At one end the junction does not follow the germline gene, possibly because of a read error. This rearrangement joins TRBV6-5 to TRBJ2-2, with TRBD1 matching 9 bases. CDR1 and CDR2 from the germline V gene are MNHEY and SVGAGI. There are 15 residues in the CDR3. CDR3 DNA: TGTGCCAGCAGTTACCAGAACAGGGGGCTAGGGGAGCGGTTTTTT. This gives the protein CASSYQNRGLGERFF.

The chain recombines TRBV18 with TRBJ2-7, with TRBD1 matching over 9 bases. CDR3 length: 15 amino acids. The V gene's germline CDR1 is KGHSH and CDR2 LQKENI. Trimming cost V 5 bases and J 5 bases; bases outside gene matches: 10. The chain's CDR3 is CASSWLGQGKDEQYF. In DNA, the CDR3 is TGTGCCAGCTCATGGCTGGGACAGGGTAAAGACGAGCAGTACTTC.

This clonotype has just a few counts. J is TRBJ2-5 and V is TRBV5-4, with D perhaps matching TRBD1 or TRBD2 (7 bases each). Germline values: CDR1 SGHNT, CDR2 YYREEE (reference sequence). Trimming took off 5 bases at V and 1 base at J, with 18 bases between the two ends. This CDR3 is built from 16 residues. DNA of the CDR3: TGTGCCAGCAGTCACGAGGGGGCGGGGGTCCAAGAGACCCAGTACTTC. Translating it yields CASSHEGAGVQETQYF.

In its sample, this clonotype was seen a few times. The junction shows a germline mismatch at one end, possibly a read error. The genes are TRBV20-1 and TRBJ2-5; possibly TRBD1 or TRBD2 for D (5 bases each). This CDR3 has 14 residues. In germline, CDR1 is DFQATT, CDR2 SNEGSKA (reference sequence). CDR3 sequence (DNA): TGCAGTGCTAGGGGGGTGGGCCCCCAAGAGGCCCAGTACTTC. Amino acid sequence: CSARGVGPQEAQYF.

In DNA form, the CDR3 reads TGTGCCAGTGGCTTTAGCGCCGGGTACGAGCAGTACTTC. It encodes CASGFSAGYEQYF. The V gene is TRBV7-9, the J gene TRBJ2-5; weak D call: TRBD2 (5 bases). The J call may be mistaken, given a closer DNA end match to TRBJ2-7. From germline, CDR1 is SEHNR and CDR2 FQNEAQ (reference sequence). This CDR3 is 13 amino acids long.

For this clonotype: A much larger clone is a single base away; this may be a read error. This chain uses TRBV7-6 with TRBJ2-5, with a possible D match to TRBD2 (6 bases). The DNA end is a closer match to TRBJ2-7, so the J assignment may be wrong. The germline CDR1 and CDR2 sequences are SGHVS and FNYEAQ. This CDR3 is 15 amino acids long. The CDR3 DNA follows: TGTGCCAGCAGCTTACGAAGGGAAGGGGACTGCGAGCAGTACTTC. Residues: CASSLRREGDCEQYF.

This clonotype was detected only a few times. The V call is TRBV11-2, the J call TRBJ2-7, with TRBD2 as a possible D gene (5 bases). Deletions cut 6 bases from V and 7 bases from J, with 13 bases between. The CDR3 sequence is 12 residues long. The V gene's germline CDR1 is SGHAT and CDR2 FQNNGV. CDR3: CASRSGLLEQYF. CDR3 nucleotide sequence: TGTGCCAGCAGGTCAGGACTGCTTGAGCAGTACTTC.

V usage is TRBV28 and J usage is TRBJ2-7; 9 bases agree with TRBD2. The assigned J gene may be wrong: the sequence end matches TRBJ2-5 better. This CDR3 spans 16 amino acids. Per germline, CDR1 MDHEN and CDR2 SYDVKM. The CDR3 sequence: CASSLRASGEEETQYF. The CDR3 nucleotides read TGTGCCAGCAGTTTACGGGCTAGCGGGGAGGAGGAGACCCAGTACTTC.

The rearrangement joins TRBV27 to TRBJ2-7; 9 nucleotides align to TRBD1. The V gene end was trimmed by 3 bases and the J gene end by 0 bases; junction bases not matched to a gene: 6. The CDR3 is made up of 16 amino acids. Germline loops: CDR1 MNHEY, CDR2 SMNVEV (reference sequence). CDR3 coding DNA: TGTGCCAGCAGTTTTCTCGGGACAGGGAGCTCCTACGAGCAGTACTTC. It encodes CASSFLGTGSSYEQYF.

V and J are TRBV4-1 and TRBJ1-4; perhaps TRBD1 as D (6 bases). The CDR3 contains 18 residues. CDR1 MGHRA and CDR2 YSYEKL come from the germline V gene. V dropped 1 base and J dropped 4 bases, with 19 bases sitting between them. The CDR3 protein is CASSQGRGQTPSNEKLFF. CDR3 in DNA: TGCGCCAGCAGCCAAGGCAGGGGCCAGACTCCAAGTAATGAAAAACTGTTTTTT.

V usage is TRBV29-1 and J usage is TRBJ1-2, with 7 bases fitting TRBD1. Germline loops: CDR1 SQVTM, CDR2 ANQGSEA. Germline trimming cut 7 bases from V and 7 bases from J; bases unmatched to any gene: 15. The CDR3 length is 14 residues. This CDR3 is CSATDGRDRSGYTF. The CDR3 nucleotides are TGCAGCGCCACTGACGGTCGGGACAGATCTGGCTACACCTTC.

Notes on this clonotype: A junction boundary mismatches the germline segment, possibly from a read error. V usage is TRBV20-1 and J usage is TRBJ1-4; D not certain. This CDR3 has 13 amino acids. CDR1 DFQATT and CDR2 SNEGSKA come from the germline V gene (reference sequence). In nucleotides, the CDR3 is TGCAGTGCCAGAGGGTCAGCTAATGAAAAACTGTTTTTT. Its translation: CSARGSANEKLFF.

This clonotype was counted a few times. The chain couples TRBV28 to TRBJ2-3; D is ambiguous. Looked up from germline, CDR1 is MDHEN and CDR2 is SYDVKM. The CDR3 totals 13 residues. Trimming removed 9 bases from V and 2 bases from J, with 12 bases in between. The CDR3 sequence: CASSTTNTDTQYF. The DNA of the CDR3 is TGTGCCAGTTCGACAACTAACACAGATACGCAGTATTTT. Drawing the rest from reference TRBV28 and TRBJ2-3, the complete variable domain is DVKVTQSSRYLVKRTGEKVFLECVQDMDHENMFWYRQDPGLGLRLIYFSYDVKMKEKGDIPEGYSVSREKKERFSLILESASTNQTSMYLCASSTTNTDTQYFGPGTRLTVL.

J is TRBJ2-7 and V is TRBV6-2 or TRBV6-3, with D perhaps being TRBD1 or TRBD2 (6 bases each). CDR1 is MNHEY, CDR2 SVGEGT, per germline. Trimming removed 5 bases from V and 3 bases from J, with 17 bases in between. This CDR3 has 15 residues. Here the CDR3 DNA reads TGTGCCAGCAGTCCGTCCTACAAGGGGGGCTACGAGCAGTACTTC. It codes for CASSPSYKGGYEQYF.

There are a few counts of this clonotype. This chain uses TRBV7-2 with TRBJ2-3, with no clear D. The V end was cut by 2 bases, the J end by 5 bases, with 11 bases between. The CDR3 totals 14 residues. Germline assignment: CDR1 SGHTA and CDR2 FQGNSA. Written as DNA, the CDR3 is TGTGCCAGCAGCTTACTGGCAGTTAGAGATACGCAGTATTTT. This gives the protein CASSLLAVRDTQYF.

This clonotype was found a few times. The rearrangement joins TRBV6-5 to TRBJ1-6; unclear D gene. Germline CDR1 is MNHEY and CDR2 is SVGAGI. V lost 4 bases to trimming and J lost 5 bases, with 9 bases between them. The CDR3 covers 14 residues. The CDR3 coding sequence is TGTGCCAGCAGTTGGAGACCGAATAATTCACCCCTCCACTTT. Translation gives CASSWRPNNSPLHF.

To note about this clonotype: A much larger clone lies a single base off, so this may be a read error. CDR3 nucleotide sequence: TGCGCCAGCAGCCAAGGGTGGGGGAATCAGCCCCGGCATTTT. It specifies CASSQGWGNQPRHF. The chain links TRBV5-1 to TRBJ1-5; possible D gene TRBD1, 5 bases. The length of the CDR3 is 14 residues. Germline-derived CDR1 and CDR2 are SGHRS and YFSETQ.

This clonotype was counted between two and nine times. CDR3 bases: TGTGCCAGCAGTCCCAATAGCGGGAGGGCCGGAGATACGCAGTATTTT. This gives the protein CASSPNSGRAGDTQYF. The chain has TRBV28 and TRBJ2-3; 11 bases align to TRBD2. CDR3 length: 16 amino acids. Germline assignment: CDR1 MDHEN and CDR2 SYDVKM. The J segment lost 5 bases and the V segment lost 5 bases, leaving 9 bases of the junction unmatched. Full variable domain (rest looked up from reference TRBV28 and TRBJ2-3): DVKVTQSSRYLVKRTGEKVFLECVQDMDHENMFWYRQDPGLGLRLIYFSYDVKMKEKGDIPEGYSVSREKKERFSLILESASTNQTSMYLCASSPNSGRAGDTQYFGPGTRLTVL.

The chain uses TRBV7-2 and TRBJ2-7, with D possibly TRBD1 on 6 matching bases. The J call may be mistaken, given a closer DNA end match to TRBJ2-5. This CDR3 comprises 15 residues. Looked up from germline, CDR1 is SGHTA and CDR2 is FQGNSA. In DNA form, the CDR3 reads TGTGCCAGCTCGGGTCAGGGGAGCACGGCAGAGACCCAGTACTTC. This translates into CASSGQGSTAETQYF.

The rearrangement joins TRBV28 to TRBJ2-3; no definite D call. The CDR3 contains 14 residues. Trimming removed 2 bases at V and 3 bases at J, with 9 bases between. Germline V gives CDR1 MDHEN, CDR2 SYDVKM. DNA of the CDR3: TGTGCCAGCAGTTTAACGCGGCAGACAGATACGCAGTATTTT. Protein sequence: CASSLTRQTDTQYF. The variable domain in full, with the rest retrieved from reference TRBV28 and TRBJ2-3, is DVKVTQSSRYLVKRTGEKVFLECVQDMDHENMFWYRQDPGLGLRLIYFSYDVKMKEKGDIPEGYSVSREKKERFSLILESASTNQTSMYLCASSLTRQTDTQYFGPGTRLTVL.

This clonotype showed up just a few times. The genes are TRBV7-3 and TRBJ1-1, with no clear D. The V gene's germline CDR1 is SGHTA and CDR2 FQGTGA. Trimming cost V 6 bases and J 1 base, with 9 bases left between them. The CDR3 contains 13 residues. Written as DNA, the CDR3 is TGTGCCAGCAGGTCCGAGGGGAACACTGAAGCTTTCTTT. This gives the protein CASRSEGNTEAFF.

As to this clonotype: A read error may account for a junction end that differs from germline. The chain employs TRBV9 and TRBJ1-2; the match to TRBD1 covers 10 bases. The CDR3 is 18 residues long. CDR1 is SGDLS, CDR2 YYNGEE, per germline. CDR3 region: CASSVTGTGDSANYSYTF. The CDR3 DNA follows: TGTGCCAGCAGCGTAACTGGGACAGGGGACTCAGCTAACTATAGCTACACCTTC. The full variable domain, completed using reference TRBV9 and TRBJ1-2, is DSGVTQTPKHLITATGQRVTLRCSPRSGDLSVYWYQQSLDQGLQFLIQYYNGEERAKGNILERFSAQQFPDLHSELNLSSLELGDSALYFCASSVTGTGDSANYSYTFGSGTRLTVV.